This TCR beta chain was identified in a study of PD-1 blockade in mismatch repair-deficient tumors. Mismatch repair deficiency was confirmed in all patients, by PCR or immunohistochemistry. Assay: immunoSEQ multiplex PCR; the TCRdb copy retains only in-frame clones and omits some. The table has around 51,000 clones, 81% seen once. The CDR3 totals 13 residues. Germline V CDR1 and CDR2: MNHEY, SMNVEV (reference sequence). Trimming left V 3 bases short and J 2 bases short, with 7 bases between. The chain joins TRBV27 to TRBJ1-2; D is unresolved. The sample consisted of peripheral blood, taken roughly 21 weeks after starting pembrolizumab. The receptor was isolated from an adult with mismatch repair-deficient cancer. The CDR3 sequence is CASSFVRNYGYTF. Here the CDR3 DNA reads TGTGCCAGCAGTTTTGTCAGGAACTATGGCTACACCTTC.